This T cell receptor (beta chain) was sequenced in a study of identical twins. Study-wide results and caveats: Models underestimated how often monozygotic twins shared out-of-frame TCR alpha.

TCRdb analysed the 5' RACE reads with MiXCR anew, one entry per CDR3 protein. The sample shows approximately 500,000 distinct CDR3 sequences, roughly a quarter of them seen only once. Trimming stripped 3 bases from V and 4 bases from J, with 12 bases between. This CDR3 has 13 residues. Germline CDR1 DFQATT, CDR2 SNEGSKA (reference sequence). This clonotype has only a few counts. Its antigen is as yet unknown. The data were also submitted as part of a second study, on T cells expressing NK-cell markers.

This TCR derives from a woman aged 18 to 35 in good health. The V gene is TRBV20-1, the J gene TRBJ1-1; D is undetermined. Sequencing was performed on CD4+ T cells sorted from blood. The CDR3 region is CSAREGSVTEAFF. The CDR3 region has the DNA TGCAGTGCTAGGGAGGGATCAGTCACTGAAGCTTTCTTT.